These 23 T cell receptor beta chains were all obtained from the same sample, sequenced in a study of CXCR3-negative and CXCR3-positive naive CD8 T cells. The authors made the TRB cDNA libraries by 5' RACE using UMI labels. TCRdb reworked the 5' RACE reads into one entry per CDR3 protein, no DNA. In total, the table holds around 84,000 distinct CDR3 sequences. The study, taken as a whole, reports: CXCR3-positive naive cells had TRB CDR3s that were more hydrophobic than CXCR3-negative naive cells had.

What these receptors recognize is not known. Sample: naive CXCR3+ CD8+ T cells from blood. Subset given: CD45RO-CCR7+CD27+CD95- naive CD8+ T cells expressing CXCR3 (TNR3+). These receptors were obtained from a human donor in good health. Some clones in this sample may be carry-over from other donors' samples.

The chain uses TRBV15 and TRBJ1-1. This CDR3 comprises 16 residues. In germline, CDR1 is LNHNV, CDR2 YYDKDF (reference sequence). The chain's CDR3 is CATSRDFSDGYTEAFF.

The chain recombines TRBV7-8 with TRBJ2-4; TCRdb returns TRBD1, unconfirmable since there is no DNA. The CDR3 length is 11 residues. CDR1 is SGHVS and CDR2 is FQNEAQ in the germline V gene. CDR3 sequence: CASSQGGIQYF.

The chain uses TRBV15 and TRBJ2-1; the D call of TRBD1 rests on TCRdb alone, since no DNA is present to check it. The CDR3 has 15 amino acids. Per the germline V gene, CDR1 is LNHNV and CDR2 is YYDKDF (reference sequence). CDR3 in amino acids: CATSLRDSSYNEQFF.

This chain joins TRBV20-1 and TRBJ2-7. The CDR3 runs to 12 residues. Germline V gives CDR1 DFQATT, CDR2 SNEGSKA (reference sequence). The CDR3 loop reads CSARDEPYEQYF.

The chain joins TRBV12-3 or TRBV12-4 to TRBJ2-7. The CDR3 has 14 residues. This CDR3 reads CASNAGSPSYEQYF.

The V and J genes are TRBV23-1 and TRBJ2-2; TCRdb calls TRBD1, which cannot be checked without DNA. TRBV23-1 falls under the ORF class, with uncertain function. The CDR3 is 17 amino acids. The CDR3: CASSQSAAQTATGELFF.

This chain connects TRBV20-1 to TRBJ2-1; with no DNA, the TCRdb D assignment of TRBD1 cannot be verified. This CDR3 comprises 13 residues. The germline V gene has CDR1 DFQATT and CDR2 SNEGSKA (reference sequence). The CDR3 sequence is CSARAGGRNEQFF.

The chain uses TRBV3-1 and TRBJ1-1; TCRdb's assignment of TRBD1 cannot be checked, as there is no DNA. This CDR3 contains 13 residues. The germline V gene encodes CDR1 LGHDT and CDR2 YNNKEL (reference sequence). The CDR3 sequence is CASRDTGTTEAFF.

The chain recombines TRBV29-1 with TRBJ1-1; TCRdb indicates TRBD1, and absent DNA this call remains unverified. The germline gives CDR1 SQVTM, CDR2 ANQGSEA. The CDR3 sequence is 12 residues long. CDR3 region: CSADPSNTEAFF.

The J gene is TRBJ2-3, the V gene TRBV9; checking the TCRdb D call of TRBD2 is not possible without DNA. This CDR3 comprises 16 residues. CDR1 is SGDLS and CDR2 is YYNGEE in the germline V gene. CDR3: CASSVGRTGPSDTQYF.

The gene calls are TRBV5-5 and TRBJ2-5. This CDR3 contains 11 residues. CDR1 is SGHKS and CDR2 is YYEKEE in the germline V gene (reference sequence). CDR3 sequence: CASSFQETQYF. The full variable domain, with the rest looked up from reference TRBV5-5 and TRBJ2-5, is DAGVTQSPTHLIKTRGQQVTLRCSPISGHKSVSWYQQVLGQGPQFIFQYYEKEERGRGNFPDRFSARQFPNYSSELNVNALLLGDSALYLCASSFQETQYFGPGTRLLVL.

The chain combines TRBV29-1 with TRBJ2-2. CDR3 length equals 12 residues. CDR1 and CDR2 from the germline V gene are SQVTM and ANQGSEA. The CDR3 spells CSAPANTGELFF.

V usage is TRBV21-1 and J usage is TRBJ2-3; TCRdb reports TRBD2, a call that lacks DNA to check it against. TRBV21-1 is marked as a pseudogene. This CDR3 spans 16 amino acids. This CDR3 reads CASPPTRLAGRSSQYF.

This chain joins TRBV28 and TRBJ2-3; the TCRdb call, TRBD1, lacks DNA for checking. From germline, CDR1 is MDHEN and CDR2 SYDVKM. This CDR3 is built from 16 residues. The CDR3 region is CASSFFRTGGSDTQYF.

The CDR3 here is CASSPPGQDTNYGYTF. The chain has TRBV12-3 or TRBV12-4 and TRBJ1-2; the TCRdb call, TRBD1, lacks DNA for checking. The CDR3 is 16 residues long.

The J gene is TRBJ1-1, the V gene TRBV12-3 or TRBV12-4; TCRdb's D call, TRBD1, is unchecked because there is no DNA. The CDR3 contains 14 residues. CDR3 region: CASSSGQTNTEAFF.

V usage is TRBV6-2 or TRBV6-3 and J usage is TRBJ2-1. The CDR3 spans 11 residues. The germline gives CDR1 MNHEY, CDR2 SVGEGT. This CDR3 is CASSPIGEQFF.

The gene calls are TRBV29-1 and TRBJ2-2; TCRdb's assignment of TRBD1 cannot be checked, as there is no DNA. The CDR3 consists of 13 residues. The germline gives CDR1 SQVTM, CDR2 ANQGSEA. The CDR3 protein is CSVADRRYGELFF.

The V and J genes are TRBV5-1 and TRBJ2-5; TCRdb's D gene call, TRBD2, goes unchecked for lack of DNA. Germline lookup yields CDR1 SGHRS and CDR2 YFSETQ. The CDR3 sequence is 17 residues long. The CDR3 is CASSLGLAGMIQETQYF.

The CDR3 reads CASSLWADDYGYTF. V is TRBV7-2 and J is TRBJ1-2. Germline V CDR1 and CDR2: SGHTA, FQGNSA. CDR3 length: 14 residues.

This chain links TRBV28 with TRBJ1-5. CDR1 and CDR2 from the germline V gene are MDHEN and SYDVKM. CDR3 length: 15 amino acids. The CDR3 here is CASSLWSGSNQPQHF.

V and J are TRBV7-9 and TRBJ2-5; TCRdb outputs TRBD1, but without DNA this stays unchecked. Looked up from germline, CDR1 is SEHNR and CDR2 is FQNEAQ (reference sequence). This CDR3 spans 16 amino acids. CDR3 protein: CASSTGTGVLRETQYF. The complete variable domain, with remaining parts taken from reference TRBV7-9 and TRBJ2-5, reads DTGVSQNPRHKITKRGQNVTFRCDPISEHNRLYWYRQTLGQGPEFLTYFQNEAQLEKSRLLSDRFSAERPKGSFSTLEIQRTEQGDSAMYLCASSTGTGVLRETQYFGPGTRLLVL.

This chain links TRBV7-9 with TRBJ1-2; lacking DNA, the TRBD1 call made by TCRdb goes unchecked. CDR1 is SEHNR and CDR2 is FQNEAQ in the germline V gene (reference sequence). This CDR3 contains 13 residues. Here the CDR3 reads CASSLDRAYGYTF.